Below, 18 T cell receptor beta chains from the same sample are listed, as sequenced in a study of control samples from healthy donors and cancer patients. Some clones are missing from TCRdb's copy, which holds only in-frame ones; the method was immunoSEQ multiplex PCR. The sample lists some 96,000 clones; about 90% were seen once. Sequenced material: blood. Receptor source: a woman aged 50 to 60 in good health.

The rearrangement links TRBV2 to TRBJ1-2, with D unresolved. Trimming shortened V by 7 bases and J by 1 base, and 10 bases separated the two germline ends. The CDR3 runs 13 residues. Germline CDR1 SNHLY, CDR2 FYNNEI. CDR3 region: CASKRGLNYGYTF. The CDR3 DNA reads as TGTGCCAGCAAAAGAGGGCTTAACTATGGCTACACCTTC.

The V gene is TRBV24-1, the J gene TRBJ1-5; D perhaps matches TRBD1 (5 bases). This CDR3 has 19 amino acids. CDR1 KGHDR and CDR2 SFDVKD come from the germline V gene. V lost 9 bases and J 4 bases, leaving 30 bases between the germline ends. The CDR3 loop reads CATHTLDFRDPRRNQPQHF. In DNA form, the CDR3 reads TGTGCCACCCACACCTTAGACTTCCGGGACCCACGGCGGAATCAGCCCCAGCATTTT.

The rearrangement links TRBV27 to TRBJ1-1; D unclear. Germline CDR1 MNHEY, CDR2 SMNVEV (reference sequence). The ends were cut back, 6 bases at V and 2 bases at J, with 16 bases in the middle. The CDR3 loop spans 15 amino acids. The CDR3: CASSTRPQFNTEAFF. The DNA of the CDR3 is TGTGCCAGCAGCACTCGGCCCCAATTTAACACTGAAGCTTTCTTT.

The chain carries TRBV5-1 and TRBJ2-1; 11 nucleotides line up with TRBD2. The CDR3 is 13 residues long. J gave up 6 bases and V 5 bases, and 1 base lay outside the gene matches. CDR1 is SGHRS, CDR2 YFSETQ, per germline. As DNA, the CDR3 is TGCGCCAGCAGAACTAGCGGGAGCAATGAGCAGTTCTTC. It codes for CASRTSGSNEQFF.

This chain uses TRBV7-9 with TRBJ2-1; D is perhaps TRBD1 (7 bases). CDR3 length: 15 amino acids. From germline, CDR1 is SEHNR and CDR2 FQNEAQ (reference sequence). With 6 bases removed from V and 0 bases from J, the gap between germline ends came to 12 bases. This CDR3 reads CASSQQGGSYNEQFF. For the CDR3, the DNA is TGTGCCAGCAGTCAGCAGGGGGGCTCCTACAATGAGCAGTTCTTC.

This chain joins TRBV27 and TRBJ2-7, with D tentatively TRBD2 (6 bases). Germline V CDR1 and CDR2: MNHEY, SMNVEV (reference sequence). CDR3 length: 15 residues. Trimming left V 10 bases short and J 6 bases short, with 25 bases between. CDR3 region: CATKPRGTPFSEQYV. CDR3 in DNA: TGTGCCACCAAACCGCGCGGGACCCCTTTCTCCGAGCAGTACGTC.

V and J are TRBV30 and TRBJ2-5, with 8 bases fitting TRBD2. Trimming at V came to 5 bases and at J to 5 bases, leaving 7 bases not matched to a gene. CDR1 is GTSNPN and CDR2 is SVGIG in the germline V gene (reference sequence). This CDR3 comprises 13 residues. CDR3 region: CAWGRRGEETQYF. In nucleotides, the CDR3 is TGTGCCTGGGGAAGGCGGGGGGAGGAGACCCAGTACTTC.

The chain links TRBV6-5 to TRBJ2-5; a weak D match, TRBD1 (5 bases). The germline CDR1 and CDR2 sequences are MNHEY and SVGAGI. V lost 5 bases, J lost 0 bases, and 7 bases lay in between. The CDR3 loop spans 13 amino acids. For the CDR3, the DNA is TGTGCCAGCAGTATACAGGACCAAGAGACCCAGTACTTC. This translates into CASSIQDQETQYF.

The count of this clone is one. V is TRBV21-1 and J is TRBJ1-1. TRBV21-1 is an annotated pseudogene. CDR3 length: 19 residues. CDR3 bases: TGTGCCAGCAGCAAAGGGTCCTTGCGGGGTAGGGCTGTGAACACTGAAGCTTTCTTT. It codes for CASSKGSLRGRAVNTEAFF.

V usage is TRBV5-1 and J usage is TRBJ2-4, with D perhaps TRBD2 (6 bases). Trimming cost V 6 bases and J 7 bases, with 20 bases left between them. CDR1 SGHRS and CDR2 YFSETQ come from the germline V gene. The CDR3 length is 15 residues. DNA of the CDR3: TGCGCCAGCACCATTGGGCGGGACTCACTCAACATTCAGTACTTC. This sequence encodes CASTIGRDSLNIQYF. The variable domain in full, with the rest retrieved from reference TRBV5-1 and TRBJ2-4, is KAGVTQTPRYLIKTRGQQVTLSCSPISGHRSVSWYQQTPGQGLQFLFEYFSETQRNKGNFPGRFSGRQFSNSRSEMNVSTLELGDSALYLCASTIGRDSLNIQYFGAGTRLSVL.

The chain is built from TRBV10-2 and TRBJ2-7; tentatively, D is TRBD2 (5 bases). Trimming pared 3 bases from V and 5 bases from J, leaving 29 bases between. The CDR3 has 19 residues. CDR1 and CDR2 from the germline V gene are WSHSY and SAAADI. In nucleotides, the CDR3 is TGCGCCAGCAGTGATCGTCTCTATCGGGGATCTCTTAAGGTCGACGAGCAGTACGTC. It specifies CASSDRLYRGSLKVDEQYV.

This clone was counted only a few times. The chain uses TRBV5-4 and TRBJ1-1; D is unresolved. This CDR3 region has 12 residues. V lost 2 bases and J 1 base, leaving 3 bases between the germline ends. CDR1 is SGHNT, CDR2 YYREEE, per germline (reference sequence). The CDR3 sequence: CASSFQNTEAFF. For the CDR3, the DNA is TGTGCCAGCAGCTTCCAGAACACTGAAGCTTTCTTT.

The V and J genes are TRBV4-3 and TRBJ2-1; a possible D gene is TRBD2 (5 bases). The V and J ends lost 1 base and 7 bases respectively, with 14 bases between them. Germline CDR1 and CDR2: LGHNA and YSLEER. This CDR3 comprises 15 residues. CDR3 nucleotides: TGCGCCAGCAGCCAAGGGACTCCCTTTCGAAATGAGCAGTTCTTC. Translated, it gives CASSQGTPFRNEQFF.

The J gene is TRBJ1-2, the V gene TRBV19; 7 bases match TRBD1. Germline-derived CDR1 and CDR2 are LNHDA and SQIVND (reference sequence). The ends lost 4 bases at V and 3 bases at J; junction bases unmatched: 11. The CDR3 covers 16 residues. The CDR3 nucleotides read TGTGCCAGTAGTAGGGCAGGGGGTCGGTCGGACTATGGCTACACCTTC. Protein product: CASSRAGGRSDYGYTF.

The chain has TRBV9 and TRBJ2-7, with 10 positions matching TRBD1. The V segment lost 0 bases and the J segment 5 bases; nucleotides outside the gene matches: 14. This CDR3 region has 18 residues. The V gene's germline CDR1 is SGDLS and CDR2 YYNGEE. The CDR3 here is CASSVVAGTGDLVHEQYF. For the CDR3, the DNA is TGTGCCAGCAGCGTAGTCGCCGGGACAGGGGATTTAGTTCACGAGCAGTACTTC.

This rearrangement joins TRBV5-1 to TRBJ2-5; D gene uncertain. The germline V gene has CDR1 SGHRS and CDR2 YFSETQ. The CDR3 is 14 amino acids. The germline V and J ends were trimmed by 0 bases and 2 bases, with 8 bases remaining between them. This CDR3 reads CASSLGTFQETQYF. DNA for the CDR3: TGCGCCAGCAGCTTGGGAACTTTTCAAGAGACCCAGTACTTC.

The rearrangement joins TRBV7-8 to TRBJ1-2; D not resolved. Germline values: CDR1 SGHVS, CDR2 FQNEAQ. CDR3 length: 16 amino acids. Trimming left V 5 bases short and J 4 bases short, with 20 bases between. The CDR3 nucleotides are TGTGCCAGCAGCCCGGGTCGAAGTGATCCGACCTATGGCTACACCTTC. Amino acids: CASSPGRSDPTYGYTF.

The rearrangement links TRBV12-5 to TRBJ1-3; the D gene is possibly TRBD1 (6 bases). The germline V gene has CDR1 LGHNT and CDR2 FRNRAP. The CDR3 length is 14 residues. Trimming pared 6 bases from V and 4 bases from J, leaving 13 bases between. The CDR3: CASGSSGQGNTIYF. CDR3 coding DNA: TGTGCTAGTGGCTCTTCAGGACAGGGAAACACCATATATTTT.